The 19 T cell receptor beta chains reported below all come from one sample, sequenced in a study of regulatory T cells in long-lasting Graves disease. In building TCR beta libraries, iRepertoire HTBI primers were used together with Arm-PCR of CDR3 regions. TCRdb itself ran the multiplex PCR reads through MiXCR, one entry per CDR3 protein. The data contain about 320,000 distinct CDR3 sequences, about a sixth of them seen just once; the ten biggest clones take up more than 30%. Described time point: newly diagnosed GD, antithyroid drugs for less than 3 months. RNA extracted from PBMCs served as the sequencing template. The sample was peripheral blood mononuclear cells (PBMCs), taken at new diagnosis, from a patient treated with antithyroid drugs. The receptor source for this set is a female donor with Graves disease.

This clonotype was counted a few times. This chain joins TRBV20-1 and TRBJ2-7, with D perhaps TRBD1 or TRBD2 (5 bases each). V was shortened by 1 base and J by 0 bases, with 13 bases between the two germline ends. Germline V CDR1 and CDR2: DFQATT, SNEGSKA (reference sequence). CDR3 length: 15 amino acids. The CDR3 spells CSARAGAFSSYEQYF. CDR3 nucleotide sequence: TGCAGTGCTAGAGCCGGGGCATTTAGCTCCTACGAGCAGTACTTC.

The CDR3 DNA reads as TGTGCCAGCAGTTCATCTACACCGGGCGGGAGTGGCCGGAATGAGCAGTTCTTC. Its protein is CASSSSTPGGSGRNEQFF. The rearrangement joins TRBV28 to TRBJ2-1, with 7 positions matching TRBD2. Per the germline V gene, CDR1 is MDHEN and CDR2 is SYDVKM. V lost 4 bases, J lost 7 bases, and 19 bases stayed unmatched. The CDR3 loop spans 18 amino acids.

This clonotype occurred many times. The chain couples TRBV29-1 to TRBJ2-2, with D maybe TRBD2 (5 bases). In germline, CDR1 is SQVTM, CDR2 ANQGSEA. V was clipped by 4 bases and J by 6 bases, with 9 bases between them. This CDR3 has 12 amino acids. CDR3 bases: TGCAGCGTTGCCGGGATGCCCGGGGAGCTGTTTTTT. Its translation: CSVAGMPGELFF.

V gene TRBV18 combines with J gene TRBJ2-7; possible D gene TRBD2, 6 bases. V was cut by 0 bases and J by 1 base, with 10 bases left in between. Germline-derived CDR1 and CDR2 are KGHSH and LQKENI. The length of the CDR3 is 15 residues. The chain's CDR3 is CASSPPSGESYEQYF. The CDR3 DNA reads TGTGCCAGCTCACCACCGTCGGGAGAGTCCTACGAGCAGTACTTC. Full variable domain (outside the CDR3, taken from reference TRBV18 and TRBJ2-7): NAGVMQNPRHLVRRRGQEARLRCSPMKGHSHVYWYRQLPEEGLKFMVYLQKENIIDESGMPKERFSAEFPKEGPSILRIQQVVRGDSAAYFCASSPPSGESYEQYFGPGTRLTVT.

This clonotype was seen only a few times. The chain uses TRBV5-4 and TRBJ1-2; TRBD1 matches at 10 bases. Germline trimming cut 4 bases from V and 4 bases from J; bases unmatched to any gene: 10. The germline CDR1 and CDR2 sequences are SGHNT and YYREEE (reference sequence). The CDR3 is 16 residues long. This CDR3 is CASSGGQGGTSYGYTF. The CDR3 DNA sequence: TGTGCCAGCAGCGGCGGACAGGGGGGTACATCCTATGGCTACACCTTC.

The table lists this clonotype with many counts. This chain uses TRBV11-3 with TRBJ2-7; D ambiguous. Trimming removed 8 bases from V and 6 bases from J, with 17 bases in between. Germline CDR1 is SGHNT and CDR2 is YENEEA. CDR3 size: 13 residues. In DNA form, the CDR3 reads TGTGCCAGCGGAAAGGGTCCGCGGTTCGAGCAGTACTTC. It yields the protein CASGKGPRFEQYF.

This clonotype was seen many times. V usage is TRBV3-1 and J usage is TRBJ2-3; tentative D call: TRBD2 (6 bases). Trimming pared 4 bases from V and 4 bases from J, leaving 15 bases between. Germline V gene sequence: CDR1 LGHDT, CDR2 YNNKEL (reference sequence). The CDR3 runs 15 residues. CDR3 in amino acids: CASSRRGSLADTQYF. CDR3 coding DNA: TGTGCCAGCAGCCGCCGGGGGAGTTTAGCAGATACGCAGTATTTT.

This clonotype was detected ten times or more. CDR3 residues: CASSLADYGYTF. The CDR3 DNA is TGTGCCAGCAGCTTGGCTGACTATGGCTACACCTTC. This chain connects TRBV5-5 to TRBJ1-2, with D hard to call. The CDR3 spans 12 residues. V lost 0 bases and J 3 bases, leaving 3 bases between the germline ends. Germline CDR1 reads SGHKS; CDR2 reads YYEKEE (reference sequence).

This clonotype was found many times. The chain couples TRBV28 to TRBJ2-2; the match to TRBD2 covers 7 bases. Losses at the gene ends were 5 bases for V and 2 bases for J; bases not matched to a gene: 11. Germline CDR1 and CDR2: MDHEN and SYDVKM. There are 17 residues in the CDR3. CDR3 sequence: CASSTPRASGNTGELFF. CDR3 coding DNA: TGTGCCAGCAGTACCCCCCGCGCTAGCGGAAACACCGGGGAGCTGTTTTTT.

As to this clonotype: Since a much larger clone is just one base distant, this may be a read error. For the CDR3, the DNA is TGTGCCAGCAGCTTAGGAGGGCTTACCTGCGAGCAGTACTTC. Its protein is CASSLGGLTCEQYF. The V call is TRBV7-6, the J call TRBJ2-7; D is possibly TRBD2 (5 bases). The CDR3 extends over 14 amino acids. V lost 1 base and J lost 6, with 13 bases in between. In germline, CDR1 is SGHVS, CDR2 FNYEAQ.

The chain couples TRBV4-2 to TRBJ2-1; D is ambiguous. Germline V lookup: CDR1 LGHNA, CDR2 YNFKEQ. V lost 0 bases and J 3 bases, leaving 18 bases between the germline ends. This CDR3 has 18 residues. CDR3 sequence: CASSQDKTSAQRYNEQFF. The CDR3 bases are TGTGCCAGCAGCCAAGATAAGACATCAGCGCAGCGCTACAATGAGCAGTTCTTC.

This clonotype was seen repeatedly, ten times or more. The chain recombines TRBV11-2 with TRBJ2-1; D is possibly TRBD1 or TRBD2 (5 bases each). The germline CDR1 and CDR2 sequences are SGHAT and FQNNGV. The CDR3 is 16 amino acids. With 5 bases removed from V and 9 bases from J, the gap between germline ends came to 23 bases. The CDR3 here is CASSRNTGTPRVEQFF. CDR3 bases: TGTGCCAGCAGCCGGAACACCGGGACCCCGCGGGTTGAGCAGTTCTTC.

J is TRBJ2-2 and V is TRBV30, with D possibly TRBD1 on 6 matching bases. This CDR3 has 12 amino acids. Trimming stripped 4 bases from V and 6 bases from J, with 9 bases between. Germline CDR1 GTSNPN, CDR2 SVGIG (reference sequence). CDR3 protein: CAWNRDAGELFF. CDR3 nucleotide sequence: TGTGCCTGGAACAGGGACGCCGGGGAGCTGTTTTTT.

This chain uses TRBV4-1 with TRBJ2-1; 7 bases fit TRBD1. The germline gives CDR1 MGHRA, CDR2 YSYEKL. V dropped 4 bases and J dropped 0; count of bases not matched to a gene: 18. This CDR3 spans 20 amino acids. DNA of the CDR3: TGCGCCAGCAGCCTCAGGCTTAACGACAGGGTTTGGAGCTCCTACAATGAGCAGTTCTTC. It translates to CASSLRLNDRVWSSYNEQFF.

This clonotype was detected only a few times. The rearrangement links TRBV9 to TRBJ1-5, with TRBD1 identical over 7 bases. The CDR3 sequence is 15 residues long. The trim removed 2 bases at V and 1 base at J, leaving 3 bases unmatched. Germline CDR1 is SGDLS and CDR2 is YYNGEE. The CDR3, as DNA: TGTGCCAGCAGCGTTACAGGGGCGAGCAATCAGCCCCAGCATTTT. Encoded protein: CASSVTGASNQPQHF.

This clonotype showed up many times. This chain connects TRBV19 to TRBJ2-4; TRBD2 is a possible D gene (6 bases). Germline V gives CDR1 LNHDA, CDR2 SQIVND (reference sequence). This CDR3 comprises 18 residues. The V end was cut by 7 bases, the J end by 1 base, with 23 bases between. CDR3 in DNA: TGTGCCAGTACCGTACGGGCGACTAGAGCTTTGGCCAAAAACATTCAGTACTTC. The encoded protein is CASTVRATRALAKNIQYF.

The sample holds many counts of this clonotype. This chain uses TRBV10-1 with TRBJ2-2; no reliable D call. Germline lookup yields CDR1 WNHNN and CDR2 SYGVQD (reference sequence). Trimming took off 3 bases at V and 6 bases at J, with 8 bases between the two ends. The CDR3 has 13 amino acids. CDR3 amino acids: CASSESEAGELFF. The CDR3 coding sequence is TGCGCCAGCAGTGAAAGTGAGGCCGGGGAGCTGTTTTTT.

The CDR3 DNA reads TGTGCCAGCAGCTCCGGGACAGTCTACAATGAGCAGTTCTTC. Protein sequence: CASSSGTVYNEQFF. This chain links TRBV14 with TRBJ2-1, with TRBD1 identical over 7 bases. CDR1 and CDR2 (germline): SGHDN, FVKESK. Germline trimming cut 5 bases from V and 3 bases from J; bases unmatched to any gene: 4. The CDR3 spans 14 residues.

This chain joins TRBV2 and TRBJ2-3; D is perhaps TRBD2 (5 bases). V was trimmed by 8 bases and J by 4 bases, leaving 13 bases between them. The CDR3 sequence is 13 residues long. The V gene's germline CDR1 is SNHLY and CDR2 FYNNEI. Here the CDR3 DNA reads TGTGCCAGCGCCCCGAGGGCAGCAGATACGCAGTATTTT. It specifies CASAPRAADTQYF.